This T cell receptor beta chain was documented in a study of cytomegalovirus exposure and HLA in healthy donors. Germline V gene data show CDR1 as SNHLY and CDR2 as FYNNEI. The CDR3 covers 16 residues. Trimming shortened V by 2 bases and J by 8 bases, and 21 bases separated the two germline ends. Study-wide results and caveats: The listing of 150 to 200 TCR beta chains classed them as cytomegalovirus-associated.

This clone was detected only a few times. The antigen is not known. The PCR had 60 Vbeta and 13 Jbeta primers. The assay was immunoSEQ multiplex PCR, and TCRdb's table has in-frame clones only and misses some. The sample has 150,000 to 200,000 clones; approximately 79% are singletons. The rearrangement joins TRBV2 to TRBJ1-2, with D perhaps matching TRBD1 (5 bases). Sample: PBMCs. This clonotype originated in a middle-aged man in good health and CMV-seropositive. CDR3 loop: CASSEKGLLTFRGYTF. DNA for the CDR3: TGTGCCAGCAGTGAAAAGGGACTGCTTACTTTTCGGGGCTACACCTTC. Filled out from reference TRBV2 and TRBJ1-2, the complete variable domain reads EPEVTQTPSHQVTQMGQEVILRCVPISNHLYFYWYRQILGQKVEFLVSFYNNEISEKSEIFDDQFSVERPDGSNFTLKIRSTKLEDSAMYFCASSEKGLLTFRGYTFGSGTRLTVV.